Below, 9 T cell receptor beta chains from the same sample are listed, as sequenced in a study of control samples from healthy donors and cancer patients. Profiling relied on immunoSEQ multiplex PCR, and the TCRdb table lists in-frame clones only, not all of them. This table holds tens of thousands of clones, roughly 93% found once. The material sequenced was PBMCs. Source of these receptors: a woman aged 50 to 60 with head and neck cancer.

CDR3 nucleotides: TGTGCCAGCAGTGAGGGAGCGGGAGTTCGGAATGAGCAGTTCTTC. It is translated as CASSEGAGVRNEQFF. The V call is TRBV25-1, the J call TRBJ2-1; 8 nucleotides match TRBD2. From germline, CDR1 is MGHDK and CDR2 SYGVNS. Trimming at V came to 3 bases and at J to 7 bases, leaving 8 bases not matched to a gene. The CDR3 runs to 15 residues.

The V call is TRBV18, the J call TRBJ2-1; no reliable D call. Trimming shortened V by 0 bases and J by 7 bases, and 4 bases separated the two germline ends. CDR1 and CDR2 from the germline V gene are KGHSH and LQKENI. This CDR3 is built from 12 residues. The CDR3 DNA reads TGTGCCAGCTCACCACCAGGGAATGAGCAGTTCTTC. Protein sequence: CASSPPGNEQFF.

This chain links TRBV5-1 with TRBJ2-5; 11 nucleotides line up with TRBD2. With V trimmed by 4 bases and J by 1 base, 9 bases remained unmatched. The length of the CDR3 is 17 residues. The V gene's germline CDR1 is SGHRS and CDR2 YFSETQ. DNA for the CDR3: TGCGCCAGCAGCCGACTGGGACTAGCGGATATCCAAGAGACCCAGTACTTC. Residues: CASSRLGLADIQETQYF.

The V and J genes are TRBV19 and TRBJ1-1, with 7 bases aligning to TRBD1. The CDR3 length is 14 residues. V gave up 9 bases and J gave up 4 bases; unmatched junction bases: 11. Germline CDR1 LNHDA, CDR2 SQIVND (reference sequence). The CDR3 loop is CASRTGRRGTEAFF. CDR3 coding DNA: TGTGCCAGCCGGACAGGTCGGCGGGGCACTGAAGCTTTCTTT.

CDR3 sequence: CASSLGGAEQYF. DNA of the CDR3: TGTGCCAGCAGCTTAGGAGGGGCCGAGCAGTACTTC. The V gene is TRBV7-8, the J gene TRBJ2-7; perhaps D is TRBD1 or TRBD2 (5 bases each). The CDR3 extends over 12 amino acids. The germline gives CDR1 SGHVS, CDR2 FQNEAQ. The V end was cut by 1 base, the J end by 6 bases, with 7 bases between.

The rearrangement joins TRBV5-5 to TRBJ2-4; no firm D call. The CDR3 extends over 14 amino acids. The ends were cut back, 0 bases at V and 7 bases at J, with 11 bases in the middle. Germline V gene lookup returns CDR1 SGHKS and CDR2 YYEKEE (reference sequence). CDR3 sequence (DNA): TGTGCCAGCAGCTTGGCCGTAACCTGGAACATTCAGTACTTC. This encodes CASSLAVTWNIQYF.

The V gene is TRBV21-1, the J gene TRBJ2-7; the D call of TRBD1 is as the table states it, not checked on the DNA. TRBV21-1 is an annotated pseudogene. CDR3 size: 13 residues. CDR3 coding DNA: TGTGCCAGCAGCAAAGTTCCAGGGGCAGGGCAGTACTTC. Translating gives CASSKVPGAGQYF.

The J gene is TRBJ1-1, the V gene TRBV5-6, with a possible D match to TRBD1 (5 bases). The V gene lost 7 bases and the J gene lost 4 bases, with 8 bases spanning the gap. Germline V gives CDR1 SGHDT, CDR2 YYEEEE. There are 11 residues in the CDR3. The CDR3 DNA is TGTGCCAGCCAGAGGGGCACTGAAGCTTTCTTT. Translated: CASQRGTEAFF.

V and J are TRBV7-9 and TRBJ1-2, with 8 positions matching TRBD1. With 5 bases clipped from V and 7 bases from J, the junction kept 9 bases outside the gene matches. From germline, CDR1 is SEHNR and CDR2 FQNEAQ (reference sequence). The CDR3 sequence is 14 residues long. CDR3 in amino acids: CASSPTTGDFGYTF. CDR3 sequence (DNA): TGTGCCAGCAGCCCCACGACAGGGGACTTTGGCTACACCTTC.